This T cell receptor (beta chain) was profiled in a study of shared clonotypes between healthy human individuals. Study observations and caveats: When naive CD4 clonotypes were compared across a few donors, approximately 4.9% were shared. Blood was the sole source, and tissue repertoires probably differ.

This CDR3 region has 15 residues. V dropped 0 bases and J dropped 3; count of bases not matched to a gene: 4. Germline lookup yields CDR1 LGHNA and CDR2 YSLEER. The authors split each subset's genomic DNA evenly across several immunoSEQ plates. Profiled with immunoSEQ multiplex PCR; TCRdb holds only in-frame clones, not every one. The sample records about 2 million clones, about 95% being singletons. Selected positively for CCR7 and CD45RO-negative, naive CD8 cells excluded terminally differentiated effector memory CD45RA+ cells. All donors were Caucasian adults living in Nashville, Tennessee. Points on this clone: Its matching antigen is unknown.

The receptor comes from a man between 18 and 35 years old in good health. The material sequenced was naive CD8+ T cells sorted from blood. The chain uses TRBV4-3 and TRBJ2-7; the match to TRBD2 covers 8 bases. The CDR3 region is CASSQDDGGGYEQYF. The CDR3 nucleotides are TGCGCCAGCAGCCAAGATGACGGGGGGGGCTACGAGCAGTACTTC.